Below, one TCR beta chain is given with its context. The sample comes from a study of blood T cell repertoires in COVID-19. TCRdb's copy holds only in-frame clones and misses some; the assay was immunoSEQ multiplex PCR. This sample carries 110,000 to 150,000 clones, approximately 88% of them seen once, and the ten largest clones take 4.5% to 5.5%. CDR3 length: 14 residues. Per the germline V gene, CDR1 is MDHEN and CDR2 is SYDVKM. The V end lost 6 bases, the J end lost 7 bases, and 16 bases lay between the germline ends. The chain is built from TRBV28 and TRBJ1-5; D unresolved. The TCR originated in a man between 40 and 49 years old with acute COVID-19. Material for sequencing was PBMCs or T cells enriched from blood (not recorded which). CDR3 DNA sequence: TGTGCCAGCAGCCCACGGTTTTCTCGGCAGCCCCAGCATTTT. This translates into CASSPRFSRQPQHF.